Sequencing of this T cell receptor beta chain was carried out in a study of T cells of healthy individuals. The ends were cut back, 6 bases at V and 1 base at J, with 10 bases in the middle. There are 13 residues in the CDR3. CDR1 is MNHNY and CDR2 is SVGAGI in the germline V gene (reference sequence). TCRdb reprocessed the 5' RACE reads via MiXCR and lists one record per CDR3 protein. Of some 69,000 distinct CDR3 sequences detected, around 16% appear once; the ten largest clones hold less than 6%. This receptor was taken from a human donor in good health. This chain uses TRBV6-6 with TRBJ2-7, with a possible D match to TRBD1 (5 bases). The CDR3 region is CASSRAGSYEQYF. CDR3 DNA: TGTGCCAGCAGCCGAGCAGGGTCCTACGAGCAGTACTTC.